The 26 T cell receptor beta chains presented below share a single source sample, sequenced in a study of response to subunit inactivated influenza vaccine. MiXCR was run by TCRdb on the RT-PCR reads, yielding one entry per CDR3 protein. The data show hundreds of thousands of distinct CDR3 sequences, about a sixth seen once. The sequenced sample was PBMCs from blood, obtained 11 to 12 days after vaccination. Every receptor here comes from a man over 45 who received an inactivated influenza vaccine.

This clonotype was seen many times. The V gene is TRBV29-1, the J gene TRBJ2-5, with TRBD1 matching over 8 bases. Germline CDR1 SQVTM, CDR2 ANQGSEA. The V segment lost 6 bases and the J segment 1 base; nucleotides outside the gene matches: 1. CDR3 length: 12 amino acids. The CDR3 loop is CSVDRGQETQYF. Here the CDR3 DNA reads TGCAGCGTAGACAGGGGCCAAGAGACCCAGTACTTC.

This clonotype was counted a few times. The V and J genes are TRBV19 and TRBJ2-4; tentatively, D is TRBD1 (6 bases). Germline V gene lookup returns CDR1 LNHDA and CDR2 SQIVND (reference sequence). V lost 2 bases and J 10 bases, leaving 18 bases between the germline ends. This CDR3 is 15 amino acids long. The CDR3 reads CASSISTGRSDIQYF. As DNA, the CDR3 is TGTGCCAGTAGTATATCAACAGGGAGATCTGATATTCAGTACTTC.

The chain joins TRBV18 to TRBJ2-2; D may be TRBD2 (6 bases). The CDR3 sequence is 16 residues long. CDR1 and CDR2 from the germline V gene are KGHSH and LQKENI. V shed 0 bases and J shed 0 bases, with 8 bases lying between them. The CDR3: CASSPPGGANTGELFF. CDR3 nucleotide sequence: TGTGCCAGCTCACCACCGGGCGGGGCGAACACCGGGGAGCTGTTTTTT.

The chain joins TRBV7-2 to TRBJ2-7, with 13 nucleotides matching TRBD2. Unmatched junction bases numbered 13, after V lost 6 bases and J lost 8 bases. The CDR3 covers 16 residues. Per the germline V gene, CDR1 is SGHTA and CDR2 is FQGNSA. The DNA for the CDR3 is TGTGCCAGCAGTGTACCGGGACTAGCGGGGTCTGGGCAGCAGTACTTC. It specifies CASSVPGLAGSGQQYF.

The rearrangement uses TRBV5-5 and TRBJ2-1, with a tentative D call TRBD1 (6 bases). Trimming removed 7 bases from V and 2 bases from J, with 19 bases in between. The CDR3 is 16 residues long. Germline loops: CDR1 SGHKS, CDR2 YYEKEE (reference sequence). This CDR3 reads CASHRGGASPYNEQFF. The DNA of the CDR3 is TGTGCCAGCCACCGTGGGGGCGCCTCCCCCTACAATGAGCAGTTCTTC.

The sample holds a few counts of this clonotype. CDR3 sequence: CASKGLAGGNEQFF. For the CDR3, the DNA is TGTGCCAGCAAAGGACTAGCGGGAGGAAATGAGCAGTTCTTC. The V call is TRBV6-2 or TRBV6-3, the J call TRBJ2-1, with 14 positions matching TRBD2. In germline, CDR1 is MNHEY, CDR2 SVGEGT. This CDR3 spans 14 amino acids. V lost 7 bases, J lost 7 bases, and 3 bases stayed unmatched.

This clonotype appeared a few times. The rearrangement joins TRBV21-1 to TRBJ1-5; the D call of TRBD1 is as the table states it, not checked on the DNA. TRBV21-1 constitutes a pseudogene. The CDR3 runs 14 residues. In nucleotides, the CDR3 is TGTGCCATCCGGGCTTCGGACGCCCTTCAGCCCCAGCATTTT. It encodes CAIRASDALQPQHF.

This clonotype turned up a few times. A much larger clone lies a single base off, so this may be a read error. The rearrangement uses TRBV28 and TRBJ2-7; D remains unclear. Germline loops: CDR1 MDHEN, CDR2 SYDVKM. Trimming cost V 4 bases and J 0 bases, with 7 bases left between them. CDR3 length: 13 amino acids. The CDR3 nucleotides are TGTGCCAGCAGTTGGACCAGCTCCTACGAGCAGTACTTC. Protein sequence: CASSWTSSYEQYF.

The table lists this clonotype with a few counts. The V and J genes are TRBV4-3 and TRBJ1-4, with TRBD1 matching 7 bases. The CDR3 loop spans 17 amino acids. Germline CDR1 LGHNA, CDR2 YSLEER. V lost 0 bases, J lost 2 bases, and 6 bases stayed unmatched. CDR3: CASSQEEGAGTNEKLFF. DNA for the CDR3: TGCGCCAGCAGCCAAGAGGAGGGGGCAGGGACTAATGAAAAACTGTTTTTT.

This clonotype was recorded a few times. This chain uses TRBV7-2 with TRBJ2-1; tentative D call: TRBD2 (6 bases). Trimming stripped 2 bases from V and 9 bases from J, with 8 bases between. CDR3 size: 12 residues. The V gene's germline CDR1 is SGHTA and CDR2 FQGNSA. This CDR3 is CASSLTAGEQFF. The CDR3 DNA is TGTGCCAGCAGCTTAACAGCGGGTGAGCAGTTCTTC.

This clonotype was counted only a few times. The rearrangement uses TRBV3-1 and TRBJ2-3; 8 nucleotides line up with TRBD2. Trimming took 4 bases from V and 4 from J; bases not matched to a gene: 10. The CDR3 is made up of 16 amino acids. Looked up from germline, CDR1 is LGHDT and CDR2 is YNNKEL (reference sequence). The chain's CDR3 is CASSPGVWREADTQYF. CDR3 sequence (DNA): TGTGCCAGCAGCCCTGGGGTGTGGCGGGAGGCAGATACGCAGTATTTT.

This clonotype appeared a few times. This rearrangement joins TRBV6-1 to TRBJ2-2; 7 bases agree with TRBD1. V shed 6 bases and J 6 bases; nucleotides not matched to a gene: 16. From germline, CDR1 is MNHNS and CDR2 SASEGT. The CDR3 runs to 17 residues. The CDR3 sequence is CASRRRQGGEFSGELFF. The DNA for the CDR3 is TGTGCCAGCAGGCGGAGACAGGGCGGAGAGTTTTCCGGGGAGCTGTTTTTT.

This chain connects TRBV7-9 to TRBJ2-5, with D unclear. Trimming left V 2 bases short and J 1 base short, with 8 bases between. Germline assignment: CDR1 SEHNR and CDR2 FQNEAQ (reference sequence). This CDR3 region has 14 residues. In DNA form, the CDR3 reads TGTGCCAGCAGCTTATCACTTACCCAAGAGACCCAGTACTTC. It is translated as CASSLSLTQETQYF.

The table lists this clonotype with a few counts. The rearrangement uses TRBV18 and TRBJ1-1; possible D gene TRBD1, 5 bases. Germline V CDR1 and CDR2: KGHSH, LQKENI. The CDR3 runs 14 residues. The V end lost 3 bases, the J end lost 3 bases, and 11 bases lay between the germline ends. CDR3 loop: CASSPTDSYTEAFF. The DNA for the CDR3 is TGTGCCAGCTCACCCACAGACAGCTACACTGAAGCTTTCTTT.

This clonotype was detected only once. The CDR3 region has the DNA TGTGCCAGCACTTGGCTAAGGGGGCGCGAAGTGTACGAGCAGTACTTC. The encoded protein is CASTWLRGREVYEQYF. The V gene is TRBV6-5, the J gene TRBJ2-7; 7 nucleotides match TRBD1. V lost 7 bases, J lost 4 bases, and 16 bases stayed unmatched. The germline V gene has CDR1 MNHEY and CDR2 SVGAGI. The CDR3 spans 16 residues.

This clonotype was observed a few times. This chain connects TRBV7-9 to TRBJ1-1; perhaps TRBD1 as D (6 bases). The length of the CDR3 is 17 residues. CDR1 and CDR2 from the germline V gene are SEHNR and FQNEAQ (reference sequence). The V end lost 1 base, the J end lost 0 bases, and 15 bases lay between the germline ends. The CDR3 protein is CASSLGGGAALNTEAFF. DNA for the CDR3: TGTGCCAGCAGCTTAGGTGGGGGGGCGGCCCTGAACACTGAAGCTTTCTTT.

This clonotype has only a few counts. This chain uses TRBV5-1 with TRBJ2-5; no reliable D call. Germline V gene lookup returns CDR1 SGHRS and CDR2 YFSETQ. This CDR3 has 14 residues. V was trimmed by 4 bases and J by 2 bases, leaving 12 bases between them. The CDR3 protein is CASSRDGVQETQYF. Here the CDR3 DNA reads TGCGCCAGCAGCCGCGATGGAGTTCAAGAGACCCAGTACTTC.

CDR3 sequence: CSASRGPQETQYF. CDR3 DNA sequence: TGCAGTGCTTCCCGGGGGCCCCAAGAGACCCAGTACTTC. The V and J genes are TRBV20-1 and TRBJ2-5; D tentatively fits TRBD1 or TRBD2 (6 bases each). V gave up 5 bases and J gave up 1 base, with 11 bases separating them. The germline gives CDR1 DFQATT, CDR2 SNEGSKA (reference sequence). The CDR3 is 13 amino acids.

This clonotype occurred a few times. The chain is built from TRBV15 and TRBJ2-7; unclear D gene. Looked up from germline, CDR1 is LNHNV and CDR2 is YYDKDF (reference sequence). The CDR3 consists of 13 residues. Between the trimmed V and J ends, which lost 0 bases and 7 bases, there was a span of 10 bases. CDR3 in amino acids: CATSRDWAEEQYF. Written as DNA, the CDR3 is TGTGCCACCAGCAGAGATTGGGCGGAAGAGCAGTACTTC.

In this sample, this clonotype turned up a few times. The V call is TRBV20-1, the J call TRBJ2-3; TRBD2 agrees at 7 bases. The CDR3 contains 14 residues. With V trimmed by 5 bases and J by 4 bases, 9 bases remained unmatched. Germline loops: CDR1 DFQATT, CDR2 SNEGSKA (reference sequence). The CDR3 DNA reads TGCAGTGCTTCCGGGACTATTCCGCCAGATACGCAGTATTTT. It encodes CSASGTIPPDTQYF.

This rearrangement joins TRBV2 to TRBJ2-4; no firm D call. Trimming removed 6 bases at V and 0 bases at J, with 9 bases between. The CDR3 sequence is 14 residues long. CDR1 SNHLY and CDR2 FYNNEI come from the germline V gene. For the CDR3, the DNA is TGTGCCAGCAGAGACGGAATAGCCAAAAACATTCAGTACTTC. Residues: CASRDGIAKNIQYF.

This clonotype has a handful of counts. The chain uses TRBV18 and TRBJ2-1; D may be TRBD1 or TRBD2 (5 bases each). The CDR3 covers 16 residues. The germline CDR1 and CDR2 sequences are KGHSH and LQKENI. Deletions cut 5 bases from V and 2 bases from J, with 16 bases between. The CDR3 reads CASSISGTGTYNEQFF. CDR3 nucleotide sequence: TGTGCCAGCTCAATATCCGGGACGGGTACCTACAATGAGCAGTTCTTC.

This clonotype was recorded a few times. The genes are TRBV28 and TRBJ1-2, with 12 bases aligning to TRBD1. This CDR3 comprises 15 residues. Germline CDR1 is MDHEN and CDR2 is SYDVKM. V was clipped by 3 bases and J by 6 bases; unmatched bases: 5. The CDR3 nucleotides are TGTGCCAGCAGTTTCGGGGGACAGGGGGCCCATGGCTACACCTTC. It yields the protein CASSFGGQGAHGYTF.

This clonotype was detected a few times. This chain uses TRBV10-3 with TRBJ1-1; D not certain. Trimming shortened V by 2 bases and J by 2 bases, and 6 bases separated the two germline ends. The CDR3 covers 13 residues. Germline CDR1 and CDR2: ENHRY and SYGVKD. Here the CDR3 DNA reads TGTGCCATCAGTGAGGGCTTCAACACTGAAGCTTTCTTT. It translates to CAISEGFNTEAFF.

The table lists this clonotype with a few counts. The V call is TRBV18, the J call TRBJ2-7; the D is unclear. The CDR3 loop spans 14 amino acids. From germline, CDR1 is KGHSH and CDR2 LQKENI. Trimming left V 3 bases short and J 6 bases short, with 15 bases between. As DNA, the CDR3 is TGTGCCAGCTCACCGCCCAGGCCGACAAGCGAGCAGTACTTC. Amino acid sequence: CASSPPRPTSEQYF.

This clonotype came up a few times. The chain carries TRBV12-3 or TRBV12-4 and TRBJ1-1, with D hard to call. V gave up 5 bases and J gave up 1 base, with 14 bases separating them. The CDR3 sequence is 15 residues long. In DNA form, the CDR3 reads TGTGCCAGCAGTAAACGGGGAAGAAAGAACACTGAAGCTTTCTTT. It codes for CASSKRGRKNTEAFF.